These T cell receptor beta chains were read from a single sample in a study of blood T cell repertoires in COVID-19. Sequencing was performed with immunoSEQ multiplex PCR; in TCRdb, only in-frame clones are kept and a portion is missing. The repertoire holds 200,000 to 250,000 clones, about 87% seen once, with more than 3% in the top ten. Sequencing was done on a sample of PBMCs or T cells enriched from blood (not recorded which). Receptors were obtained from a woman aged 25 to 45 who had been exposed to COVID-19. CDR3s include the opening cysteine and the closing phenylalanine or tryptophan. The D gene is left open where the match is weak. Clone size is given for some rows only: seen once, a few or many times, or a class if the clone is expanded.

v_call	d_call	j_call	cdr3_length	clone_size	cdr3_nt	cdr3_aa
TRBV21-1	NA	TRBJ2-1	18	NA	TGTGCCAGCAGCAAAAGGCGCGCCGAGGCCTTCTCCTACAATGAGCAGTTCTTC	CASSKRRAEAFSYNEQFF
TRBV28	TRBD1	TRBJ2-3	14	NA	TGTGCCAGCAGTGAGCCGGGACAGGTAGATACGCAGTATTTT	CASSEPGQVDTQYF
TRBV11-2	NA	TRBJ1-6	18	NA	TGTGCCAGCAGGGAGGGACGCAATCATACCTCCTATAATTCACCCCTCCACTTT	CASREGRNHTSYNSPLHF
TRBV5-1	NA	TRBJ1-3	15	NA	TGCGCCAGCAGCCGTGATGGGGAGGATGGAAACACCATATATTTT	CASSRDGEDGNTIYF
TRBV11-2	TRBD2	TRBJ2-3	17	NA	TGTGCCAGCAGGCCACACACTAGCGGAACGAACACAGATACGCAGTATTTT	CASRPHTSGTNTDTQYF
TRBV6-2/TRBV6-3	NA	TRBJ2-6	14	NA	TGTGCCAGCAGTTTTAGCTCTGGGGCCAACGTCCTGACTTTC	CASSFSSGANVLTF
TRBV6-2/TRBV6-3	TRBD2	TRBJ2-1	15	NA	TGTGCCAGCAGTGCCGGGACTAGCGGCTCCAATGAGCAGTTCTTC	CASSAGTSGSNEQFF
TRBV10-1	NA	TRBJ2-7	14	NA	TGCGCCAGCAGTGAGTCTGGGGCGAGCTACGAGCAGTACTTC	CASSESGASYEQYF
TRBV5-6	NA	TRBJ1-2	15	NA	TGTGCCAGCAGCCCTCTTAGACGGAGAACCTATGGCTACACCTTC	CASSPLRRRTYGYTF
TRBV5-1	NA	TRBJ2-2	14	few	TGCGCCAGCAGCTTGGGGGCCTACACCGGGGAGCTGTTTTTT	CASSLGAYTGELFF
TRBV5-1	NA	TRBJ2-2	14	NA	TGCGCCAGCAGCTTGGTTAGCGCCACCGGGGAGCTGTTTTTT	CASSLVSATGELFF
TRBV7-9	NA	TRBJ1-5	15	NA	TGTGCCAGCAGCCATTCCGCAGGGAGGAATCAGCCCCAGCATTTT	CASSHSAGRNQPQHF
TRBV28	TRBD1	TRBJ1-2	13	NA	TGTGCCAGCAGTGCGGACAGGGCCTATGGCTACACCTTC	CASSADRAYGYTF
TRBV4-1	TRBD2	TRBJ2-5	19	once	TGCGCCAGCAGCCAGGGGGGGGCGGCTAGCGGGAGGGCCACAGGGACCCAGTACTTC	CASSQGGAASGRATGTQYF
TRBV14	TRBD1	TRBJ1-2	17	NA	TGTGCCAGCAGCTCTTTACCCGGGACAGACAGTAACTATGGCTACACCTTC	CASSSLPGTDSNYGYTF
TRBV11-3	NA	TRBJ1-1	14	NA	TGTGCCAGCAGCTCCACAGGGTCGGTCACTGAAGCTTTCTTT	CASSSTGSVTEAFF
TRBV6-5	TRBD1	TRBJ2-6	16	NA	TGTGCCAGCAGTTTGACAGGGTTGTCTGGGGCCAACGTCCTGACTTTC	CASSLTGLSGANVLTF
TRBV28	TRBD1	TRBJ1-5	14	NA	TGTGCCAGCAGTTGGACAGGGGGCAATCAGCCCCAGCATTTT	CASSWTGGNQPQHF
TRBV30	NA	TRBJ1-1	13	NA	TGTGCCTGGAGCCCCCATTGGGCCTTTGAAGCTTTCTTT	CAWSPHWAFEAFF
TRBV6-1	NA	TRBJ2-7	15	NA	TGTGCCAGCAGTGATAGGGACGGGAGCTCCTACGAGCAGTACTTC	CASSDRDGSSYEQYF
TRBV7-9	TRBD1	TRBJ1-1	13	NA	TGTGCCAGCAGCATTGACAGGGGCACTGAAGCTTTCTTT	CASSIDRGTEAFF
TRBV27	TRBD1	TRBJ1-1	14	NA	TGTGCCAGCAGTAGAGGGGGCATGAACACTGAAGCTTTCTTT	CASSRGGMNTEAFF
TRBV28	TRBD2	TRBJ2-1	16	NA	TGTGCCAGCAGTCTGAATCCGGGACTAGCGGGAAATGAGCAGTTCTTC	CASSLNPGLAGNEQFF
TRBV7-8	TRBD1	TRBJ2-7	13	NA	TGTGCCAGCAGCTGGACAGGGTCCTACGAGCAGTACTTC	CASSWTGSYEQYF
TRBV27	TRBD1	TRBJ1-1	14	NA	TGTGCCAGCAGTGCTGGACAGGGGTGGACTGAAGCTTTCTTT	CASSAGQGWTEAFF
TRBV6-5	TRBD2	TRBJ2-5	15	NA	TGTGCCAGCATAAATAGCGGGAGGCTCCAAGAGACCCAGTACTTC	CASINSGRLQETQYF
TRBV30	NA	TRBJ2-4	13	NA	TGTGCCTGGAATCCCGACACTCTAAACATTCAGTACTTC	CAWNPDTLNIQYF
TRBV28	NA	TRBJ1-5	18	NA	TGTGCCAGCAGTTTAACAGCTCACATCTCTTATAGCAATCAGCCCCAGCATTTT	CASSLTAHISYSNQPQHF
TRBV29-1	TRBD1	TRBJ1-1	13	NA	TGCAGCGTTGACAGGGGGCCGGGGACTGAAGCTTTCTTT	CSVDRGPGTEAFF